This T cell receptor (beta chain) was obtained from a study of blood T cell repertoires in COVID-19. Overall study context: The United States, Italy and Spain provided the acute and convalescent COVID-19 samples.

The repertoire was sequenced with immunoSEQ multiplex PCR; TCRdb's copy has only in-frame clones and lacks some. Among about 110,000 clones listed, 76% were seen once. The CDR3 totals 17 residues. From germline, CDR1 is SGHDT and CDR2 YYEEEE. J was trimmed by 0 bases and V by 3 bases; bases with no gene match: 9. V usage is TRBV5-6 and J usage is TRBJ2-3, with TRBD2 identical over 8 bases. The sequence was obtained from an elderly woman with acute or convalescent COVID-19. The sample was peripheral blood. For the CDR3, the DNA is TGTGCCAGCAGCTGGCGGATGACTAGCGCTAGCACAGATACGCAGTATTTT. Translated, it gives CASSWRMTSASTDTQYF.